This TCR beta chain was sequenced in a study of shared clonotypes between healthy human individuals. CD45RO negativity and positive selection for CCR7 defined naive CD8 cells, a population that excluded terminally differentiated effector memory CD45RA+ cells. Among the donors, all were Caucasian adults who lived in Nashville, Tennessee. V was pared by 3 bases and J by 1 base, with 8 bases between. Germline CDR1 SGDLS, CDR2 YYNGEE. The CDR3 consists of 13 residues. Assay: immunoSEQ multiplex PCR; the TCRdb copy retains only in-frame clones and omits some. This sample has hundreds of thousands of clones; about 91% occur once, and the top ten carry about 24%.

The receptor was derived from a man aged 25 to 40 in good health. The specimen sequenced was naive CD8+ T cells sorted from blood. V usage is TRBV9 and J usage is TRBJ2-7; D remains unclear. Here the CDR3 DNA reads TGTGCCAGCAGCGACCCCGTATCCTACGAGCAGTACTTC. The encoded protein is CASSDPVSYEQYF.